Presented here are 26 T cell receptor beta chains from one specimen sequenced in a study of T cells in tuberculosis. TCRdb's table, derived via immunoSEQ multiplex PCR, lists solely in-frame clones and lacks some. This sample has around 45,000 clones, with around 94% found just once. Sequencing was done on a sample of PBMCs. Receptors originate from a donor between 10 and 35 years old with latent tuberculosis or without tuberculosis infection. Some clones in this sample may be carry-over from other donors' samples.

In its sample, this clone was seen once. The chain has TRBV28 and TRBJ2-5; 9 nucleotides line up with TRBD1. The CDR3 contains 16 residues. Germline V gene data show CDR1 as MDHEN and CDR2 as SYDVKM. J lost 3 bases, V lost 3 bases, and 8 bases had no gene match. CDR3 sequence (DNA): TGTGCCAGCAGTTTTTTTGGGACAGGGATTGAAGAGACCCAGTACTTC. As protein: CASSFFGTGIEETQYF.

This chain uses TRBV6-5 with TRBJ1-1; the D gene is possibly TRBD1 (5 bases). Germline CDR1 reads MNHEY; CDR2 reads SVGAGI. The CDR3 totals 15 residues. V lost 5 bases and J lost 2, with 15 bases in between. CDR3 sequence reads: CASSSPTEANTEAFF. Here the CDR3 DNA reads TGTGCCAGCAGTAGCCCGACAGAGGCAAACACTGAAGCTTTCTTT.

This rearrangement joins TRBV5-1 to TRBJ2-5, with 11 bases matching TRBD2. V shed 4 bases, J shed 4 bases, and the junction held 9 bases outside the gene matches. Germline V gene sequence: CDR1 SGHRS, CDR2 YFSETQ. The CDR3 covers 16 residues. The chain's CDR3 is CASSPPTSGSGETQYF. In DNA, the CDR3 is TGCGCCAGCAGCCCGCCTACTAGCGGGAGCGGAGAGACCCAGTACTTC.

In DNA form, the CDR3 reads TGCGCCAGCAGCAAACCATTTGGAAGACTAGCGGAAGCTTACGAGCAGTACTTC. The encoded protein is CASSKPFGRLAEAYEQYF. This chain links TRBV4-1 with TRBJ2-7; TRBD2 aligns across 9 bases. This CDR3 is built from 18 residues. Germline-derived CDR1 and CDR2 are MGHRA and YSYEKL. After removal of 5 bases from V and 4 bases from J, the junction contained 18 bases not matched to a gene.

This chain links TRBV7-2 with TRBJ1-5, with D maybe TRBD1 (6 bases). Germline values: CDR1 SGHTA, CDR2 FQGNSA. V was pared by 4 bases and J by 0 bases, with 19 bases between. The CDR3 spans 18 residues. The CDR3: CASSSYRVGEYSNQPQHF. CDR3 sequence (DNA): TGTGCCAGCAGCTCATACAGGGTCGGGGAGTATAGCAATCAGCCCCAGCATTTT. The entire variable domain, with the rest obtained from reference TRBV7-2 and TRBJ1-5, is as follows: GAGVSQSPSNKVTEKGKDVELRCDPISGHTALYWYRQSLGQGLEFLIYFQGNSAPDKSGLPSDRFSAERTGGSVSTLTIQRTQQEDSAVYLCASSSYRVGEYSNQPQHFGDGTRLSIL.

This chain uses TRBV2 with TRBJ2-7, with 10 bases lining up with TRBD1. V lost 6 bases to trimming and J lost 1 base; unmatched junction nucleotides: 6. CDR3 length equals 15 residues. CDR1 is SNHLY and CDR2 is FYNNEI in the germline V gene. CDR3 in DNA: TGTGCCAGCAGCCCCGACAGGGGGCCTTCCTACGAGCAGTACTTC. Translated: CASSPDRGPSYEQYF.

The gene calls are TRBV4-1 and TRBJ2-7; 9 bases fit TRBD2. J gave up 0 bases and V 6 bases, and 15 bases lay outside the gene matches. CDR1 and CDR2 (germline): MGHRA, YSYEKL. The CDR3 contains 18 residues. CDR3 DNA sequence: TGCGCCAGCAGTGTTAAGACTAGCGGCCCCCGATCCTCCTACGAGCAGTACTTC. As protein: CASSVKTSGPRSSYEQYF.

The V and J genes are TRBV7-3 and TRBJ2-1, with 9 bases matching TRBD1. Germline V gene data show CDR1 as SGHTA and CDR2 as FQGTGA. The J segment lost 5 bases and the V segment lost 5 bases, leaving 10 bases of the junction unmatched. The CDR3 is made up of 16 amino acids. The CDR3 loop is CASSPTLDRGNNEQFF. The CDR3 nucleotides are TGTGCCAGCAGCCCTACCCTTGACAGGGGGAACAATGAGCAGTTCTTC.

The genes are TRBV5-6 and TRBJ1-2; D might be TRBD1 (6 bases). The CDR3 consists of 13 residues. Looked up from germline, CDR1 is SGHDT and CDR2 is YYEEEE. Trimming pared 3 bases from V and 8 bases from J, leaving 14 bases between. DNA for the CDR3: TGTGCCAGCAGCTCGACAGGTCGGCGAGGCTACACCTTC. It specifies CASSSTGRRGYTF. Variable domain in full (rest from reference TRBV5-6 and TRBJ1-2): DAGVTQSPTHLIKTRGQQVTLRCSPKSGHDTVSWYQQALGQGPQFIFQYYEEEERQRGNFPDRFSGHQFPNYSSELNVNALLLGDSALYLCASSSTGRRGYTFGSGTRLTVV.

V and J are TRBV27 and TRBJ2-1, with TRBD1 identical over 7 bases. CDR3 length: 17 residues. V shed 3 bases and J 7 bases; nucleotides not matched to a gene: 15. The germline CDR1 and CDR2 sequences are MNHEY and SMNVEV (reference sequence). The DNA for the CDR3 is TGTGCCAGCAGTTTCCCCCCCTGGGCAGGGGGAATAAATGAGCAGTTCTTC. Its translation: CASSFPPWAGGINEQFF.

Only one count was recorded for this clone. The J gene is TRBJ2-7, the V gene TRBV7-7, with TRBD1 identical over 11 bases. This CDR3 comprises 14 residues. V lost 5 bases and J lost 6; bases outside the gene matches: 6. Per germline, CDR1 SSHAT and CDR2 FNYEAQ (reference sequence). Written as DNA, the CDR3 is TGTGCCAGCAGCGAGGGACAGGGGGTCTCCGAGCAGTACTTC. Translated, it gives CASSEGQGVSEQYF.

The chain is built from TRBV4-1 and TRBJ2-2; TRBD1 aligns across 7 bases. CDR3 length: 17 amino acids. V was clipped by 1 base and J by 2 bases; unmatched bases: 7. CDR1 is MGHRA, CDR2 YSYEKL, per germline. DNA for the CDR3: TGCGCCAGCAGCCAAGCAGACAGGGTGGGAAACACCGGGGAGCTGTTTTTT. Translation gives CASSQADRVGNTGELFF.

The chain joins TRBV28 to TRBJ1-5; tentative D call: TRBD1 (6 bases). Germline V lookup: CDR1 MDHEN, CDR2 SYDVKM. CDR3 size: 17 residues. Trimming removed 2 bases at V and 0 bases at J, with 14 bases between. CDR3 coding DNA: TGTGCCAGCAGTTTAGTGGACAGTCCTTATAGCAATCAGCCCCAGCATTTT. This gives the protein CASSLVDSPYSNQPQHF.

Comment on this clone: The same CDR3 can be traced to other DNA sequences in this sample. The chain links TRBV30 to TRBJ1-4, with D perhaps matching TRBD1 (6 bases). Trimming left V 3 bases short and J 4 bases short, with 15 bases between. The CDR3 is 15 residues long. Germline V gene lookup returns CDR1 GTSNPN and CDR2 SVGIG (reference sequence). The CDR3 here is CAWRVVGGYNEKLFF. The CDR3 DNA follows: TGTGCCTGGAGGGTCGTTGGGGGCTATAATGAAAAACTGTTTTTT.

The rearrangement uses TRBV5-1 and TRBJ2-3, with 10 bases fitting TRBD2. Germline-derived CDR1 and CDR2 are SGHRS and YFSETQ. After removal of 0 bases from V and 5 bases from J, the junction contained 6 bases not matched to a gene. The CDR3 is 16 residues long. This CDR3 is CASSLALAGVQDTQYF. The CDR3 DNA reads TGCGCCAGCAGCTTGGCCCTAGCGGGAGTTCAAGATACGCAGTATTTT.

DNA of the CDR3: TGTGCCATCAGTGAGTCGAGTAATGAGCAGTTCTTC. Amino acid sequence: CAISESSNEQFF. V gene TRBV10-3 combines with J gene TRBJ2-1; the D is unclear. V shed 0 bases and J shed 7 bases, with 4 bases lying between them. CDR1 is ENHRY, CDR2 SYGVKD, per germline. The CDR3 has 12 residues.

The chain uses TRBV2 and TRBJ2-5, with D possibly TRBD1 on 5 matching bases. The length of the CDR3 is 14 residues. The germline V and J ends were trimmed by 2 bases and 11 bases, with 18 bases remaining between them. The germline CDR1 and CDR2 sequences are SNHLY and FYNNEI. The chain's CDR3 is CASSESTGAWKQYF. The CDR3 DNA reads as TGTGCCAGCAGTGAATCCACTGGGGCCTGGAAGCAGTACTTC.

This chain uses TRBV30 with TRBJ1-5; 8 positions agree with TRBD1. V was clipped by 0 bases and J by 6 bases; unmatched bases: 4. The V gene's germline CDR1 is GTSNPN and CDR2 SVGIG (reference sequence). The CDR3 length is 14 residues. The CDR3 region is CAWSVDRGSQPQHF. CDR3 DNA: TGTGCCTGGAGTGTAGACAGGGGAAGTCAGCCCCAGCATTTT.

This rearrangement joins TRBV7-2 to TRBJ2-3; weak D call: TRBD2 (6 bases). The germline V and J ends were trimmed by 4 bases and 3 bases, with 14 bases remaining between them. Germline V gives CDR1 SGHTA, CDR2 FQGNSA. The CDR3 is 15 amino acids. The CDR3 DNA reads TGTGCCAGCAGCTCTTCGGGGGTCACGACAGATACGCAGTATTTT. Translating it yields CASSSSGVTTDTQYF.

V gene TRBV27 combines with J gene TRBJ2-7; 7 positions agree with TRBD1. With 3 bases clipped from V and 4 bases from J, the junction kept 6 bases outside the gene matches. The CDR3 is made up of 14 amino acids. CDR1 MNHEY and CDR2 SMNVEV come from the germline V gene (reference sequence). CDR3 residues: CASSFEGARYEQYF. The CDR3 DNA reads TGTGCCAGCAGTTTCGAGGGGGCAAGGTACGAGCAGTACTTC.

V and J are TRBV19 and TRBJ1-1, with D uncertain. Germline CDR1 is LNHDA and CDR2 is SQIVND (reference sequence). The CDR3 is 12 amino acids. V gave up 0 bases and J gave up 8 bases, with 7 bases separating them. CDR3 protein: CASSIDLGEAFF. CDR3 DNA: TGTGCCAGTAGTATAGATTTGGGCGAAGCTTTCTTT.

CDR3 bases: TGTGCCAGCAAAAGTCCGAAAGGGGCTAGCGGTAGGGGTAGCTCCTACAATGAGCAGTTCTTC. This encodes CASKSPKGASGRGSSYNEQFF. V gene TRBV28 combines with J gene TRBJ2-1, with 7 bases matching TRBD2. The CDR3 is 21 amino acids. The germline CDR1 and CDR2 sequences are MDHEN and SYDVKM. J was trimmed by 0 bases and V by 7 bases; bases with no gene match: 24.

This clone was counted once. The chain combines TRBV18 with TRBJ2-7; TRBD2 matches at 16 bases. This CDR3 has 16 amino acids. Per the germline V gene, CDR1 is KGHSH and CDR2 is LQKENI. V was pared by 3 bases and J by 5 bases, with 4 bases of the junction left unmatched. The CDR3: CASSPGLAGGNNEQYF. Written as DNA, the CDR3 is TGTGCCAGCTCACCGGGACTAGCGGGAGGGAATAACGAGCAGTACTTC.

This rearrangement joins TRBV28 to TRBJ1-3; 7 positions match TRBD1. The junction had 5 bases not matched to a gene; V was cut back by 3 bases and J by 6 bases. From germline, CDR1 is MDHEN and CDR2 SYDVKM. This CDR3 region has 14 residues. The CDR3: CASSFYRGENTIYF. CDR3 coding DNA: TGTGCCAGCAGTTTTTACAGGGGCGAAAACACCATATATTTT.

The chain is built from TRBV6-5 and TRBJ1-3, with D possibly being TRBD1 (6 bases). V was pared by 10 bases and J by 0 bases, with 13 bases between. CDR3 length equals 14 residues. The V gene's germline CDR1 is MNHEY and CDR2 SVGAGI. The CDR3, as DNA: TGTGCCACCGGGTTAGGGGGCTCTGGAAACACCATATATTTT. Its protein product is CATGLGGSGNTIYF.

The chain couples TRBV28 to TRBJ2-5, with TRBD1 as a possible D gene (6 bases). There are 18 residues in the CDR3. V lost 4 bases, J lost 2 bases, and 23 bases lay in between. The V gene's germline CDR1 is MDHEN and CDR2 SYDVKM. CDR3 region: CASSYFSRLGGPQETQYF. The CDR3, as DNA: TGTGCCAGCAGTTACTTTTCTCGACTTGGGGGCCCACAAGAGACCCAGTACTTC. The full variable domain, its missing parts supplied by reference TRBV28 and TRBJ2-5, is DVKVTQSSRYLVKRTGEKVFLECVQDMDHENMFWYRQDPGLGLRLIYFSYDVKMKEKGDIPEGYSVSREKKERFSLILESASTNQTSMYLCASSYFSRLGGPQETQYFGPGTRLLVL.